A single sample gave rise to the 27 T cell receptor beta chains below, sequenced in a study of siplizumab effects on memory and regulatory T cells. Libraries were prepared by immunoSEQ multiplex PCR; TCRdb keeps only in-frame clonotypes and omits some of them. The table lists tens of thousands of clones, 93% of them singletons. Sequenced input: CD8+ T cells sorted from blood. These receptors all come from a human donor in good health.

The chain joins TRBV7-6 to TRBJ2-7, with a weak D call TRBD1 (5 bases). Trimming shortened V by 6 bases and J by 1 base, and 10 bases separated the two germline ends. This CDR3 spans 13 amino acids. Per germline, CDR1 SGHVS and CDR2 FNYEAQ. The CDR3 region is CASRPGPSYEQYF. The CDR3 nucleotides are TGTGCCAGCAGACCAGGGCCGTCCTACGAGCAGTACTTC.

V gene TRBV7-9 combines with J gene TRBJ2-7; 9 bases fit TRBD1. Trimming cost V 5 bases and J 2 bases; bases outside gene matches: 4. This CDR3 has 14 residues. The germline CDR1 and CDR2 sequences are SEHNR and FQNEAQ (reference sequence). The CDR3 sequence is CASSPGTGTYEQYF. The CDR3 DNA reads TGTGCCAGCAGCCCCGGGACAGGGACCTACGAGCAGTACTTC.

CDR3 bases: TGTGCCAGCAGTCCAGACTACCTCGTGGAGACCCAGTACTTC. Encoded protein: CASSPDYLVETQYF. J is TRBJ2-5 and V is TRBV5-6, with D possibly being TRBD2 (5 bases). Germline-derived CDR1 and CDR2 are SGHDT and YYEEEE. The CDR3 loop spans 14 amino acids. The V and J ends lost 5 bases and 5 bases respectively, with 16 bases between them. Using reference TRBV5-6 and TRBJ2-5 for the parts outside the CDR3, the full variable domain is DAGVTQSPTHLIKTRGQQVTLRCSPKSGHDTVSWYQQALGQGPQFIFQYYEEEERQRGNFPDRFSGHQFPNYSSELNVNALLLGDSALYLCASSPDYLVETQYFGPGTRLLVL.

The CDR3 DNA is TGCGCCAGCAGCCCGGGACTAGGAGCAGATACGCAGTATTTT. It codes for CASSPGLGADTQYF. The chain links TRBV4-1 to TRBJ2-3, with 8 nucleotides matching TRBD2. V was clipped by 4 bases and J by 4 bases; unmatched bases: 4. The CDR3 contains 14 residues. CDR1 and CDR2 from the germline V gene are MGHRA and YSYEKL.

The CDR3 is CALGPSEPSTDTQYF. CDR3 in DNA: TGTGCCCTAGGGCCCTCGGAGCCGAGCACAGATACGCAGTATTTT. V is TRBV7-9 and J is TRBJ2-3, with unresolved D. V was trimmed by 11 bases and J by 0 bases, leaving 18 bases between them. Germline values: CDR1 SEHNR, CDR2 FQNEAQ (reference sequence). The CDR3 is made up of 15 amino acids.

The chain joins TRBV5-6 to TRBJ2-3; maybe TRBD1 (5 bases). Trimming removed 0 bases from V and 0 bases from J, with 8 bases in between. This CDR3 contains 15 residues. Germline lookup yields CDR1 SGHDT and CDR2 YYEEEE. The CDR3 DNA is TGTGCCAGCAGCTTGGAGCAGGGAAGCACAGATACGCAGTATTTT. The encoded protein is CASSLEQGSTDTQYF.

The rearrangement links TRBV10-2 to TRBJ2-1; TRBD1 agrees at 7 bases. Germline V gives CDR1 WSHSY, CDR2 SAAADI. CDR3 size: 13 residues. The J segment lost 4 bases and the V segment lost 6 bases, leaving 3 bases of the junction unmatched. The CDR3 nucleotides are TGCGCCAGCAGGACGGACAGGTACAATGAGCAGTTCTTC. Amino acids: CASRTDRYNEQFF.

This rearrangement joins TRBV10-3 to TRBJ2-7, with TRBD2 matching 9 bases. Trimming removed 4 bases from V and 6 bases from J; junction bases left unmatched: 7. The CDR3 consists of 14 residues. Germline V gene data show CDR1 as ENHRY and CDR2 as SYGVKD. CDR3 in amino acids: CAISVAGGASEQYF. The CDR3 DNA is TGTGCCATCAGTGTGGCGGGGGGGGCGAGCGAGCAGTACTTC.

The chain carries TRBV12-1 and TRBJ2-7; no check of the table's D call, TRBD2, against the DNA was made. TRBV12-1 is reported as a pseudogene. The CDR3 is 18 residues long. This CDR3 reads CASSLRPIWRGPSYEQYF. DNA of the CDR3: TGTGCCAGCAGCCTGCGCCCCATTTGGCGGGGGCCCTCCTACGAGCAGTACTTC.

The rearrangement uses TRBV6-5 and TRBJ1-1; perhaps TRBD1 as D (6 bases). In germline, CDR1 is MNHEY, CDR2 SVGAGI. The CDR3 runs 14 residues. V lost 5 bases and J 2 bases, leaving 12 bases between the germline ends. The CDR3 here is CASSPGGPNTEAFF. CDR3 DNA sequence: TGTGCCAGCAGTCCCGGGGGGCCTAACACTGAAGCTTTCTTT.

V is TRBV4-1 and J is TRBJ1-6, with D tentatively TRBD1 (5 bases). V was trimmed by 0 bases and J by 5 bases, leaving 8 bases between them. Germline V gene sequence: CDR1 MGHRA, CDR2 YSYEKL. This CDR3 has 15 residues. DNA for the CDR3: TGCGCCAGCAGCCAAGATCGACAGAATAATTCACCCCTCCACTTT. Protein product: CASSQDRQNNSPLHF.

A single count supports this clone. The chain uses TRBV7-6 and TRBJ1-5, with TRBD1 as a possible D gene (5 bases). V dropped 4 bases and J dropped 7 bases, with 20 bases sitting between them. The CDR3 loop spans 16 amino acids. Germline assignment: CDR1 SGHVS and CDR2 FNYEAQ. CDR3 coding DNA: TGTGCCAGCAGCTCGGGACCAGCCCTAAGTGGGCAGCCCCAGCATTTT. Its translation: CASSSGPALSGQPQHF.

The chain is built from TRBV30 and TRBJ2-7; TRBD2 agrees at 8 bases. Germline V gives CDR1 GTSNPN, CDR2 SVGIG (reference sequence). V was clipped by 0 bases and J by 7 bases; unmatched bases: 8. There are 14 residues in the CDR3. The CDR3 here is CAWSVRAGDWEQYF. The CDR3 region has the DNA TGTGCCTGGAGTGTACGAGCGGGAGATTGGGAGCAGTACTTC. Full variable domain (rest looked up from reference TRBV30 and TRBJ2-7): SQTIHQWPATLVQPVGSPLSLECTVEGTSNPNLYWYRQAAGRGLQLLFYSVGIGQISSEVPQNLSASRPQDRQFILSSKKLLLSDSGFYLCAWSVRAGDWEQYFGPGTRLTVT.

J is TRBJ1-1 and V is TRBV30; 8 nucleotides line up with TRBD1. The germline CDR1 and CDR2 sequences are GTSNPN and SVGIG (reference sequence). This CDR3 is built from 14 residues. The J segment lost 0 bases and the V segment lost 6 bases, leaving 6 bases of the junction unmatched. This CDR3 reads CACRTGSMNTEAFF. CDR3 DNA: TGTGCCTGTAGGACAGGGAGCATGAACACTGAAGCTTTCTTT.

V usage is TRBV7-2 and J usage is TRBJ2-7; D remains ambiguous. The germline V and J ends were trimmed by 1 base and 2 bases, with 12 bases remaining between them. Germline V gives CDR1 SGHTA, CDR2 FQGNSA. CDR3 length: 15 amino acids. CDR3 in amino acids: CASSLEARTTYEQYF. Written as DNA, the CDR3 is TGTGCCAGCAGCTTAGAGGCTAGAACGACCTACGAGCAGTACTTC.

The chain has TRBV7-9 and TRBJ1-5; 7 positions agree with TRBD1. Losses at the gene ends were 5 bases for V and 6 bases for J; bases not matched to a gene: 1. Germline loops: CDR1 SEHNR, CDR2 FQNEAQ (reference sequence). This CDR3 has 12 residues. CDR3 protein: CASSEGAQPQHF. Written as DNA, the CDR3 is TGTGCCAGCAGCGAGGGGGCTCAGCCCCAGCATTTT.

This chain joins TRBV7-9 and TRBJ2-2, with D perhaps TRBD1 or TRBD2 (5 bases each). Per the germline V gene, CDR1 is SEHNR and CDR2 is FQNEAQ (reference sequence). The length of the CDR3 is 17 residues. Trimming stripped 4 bases from V and 0 bases from J, with 15 bases between. The CDR3: CASSSETGTPNTGELFF. The CDR3 coding sequence is TGTGCCAGCAGCTCTGAAACCGGGACGCCGAACACCGGGGAGCTGTTTTTT.

J is TRBJ2-3 and V is TRBV11-2; 10 bases match TRBD2. This CDR3 comprises 16 residues. V trimming: 2 bases; J trimming: 3 bases; junction bases outside the gene matches: 5. Per germline, CDR1 SGHAT and CDR2 FQNNGV. CDR3 region: CASSLQLAGVTDTQYF. CDR3 DNA sequence: TGTGCCAGCAGCTTACAGCTAGCGGGGGTAACAGATACGCAGTATTTT.

The chain joins TRBV6-4 to TRBJ2-7; D gene ambiguous. The CDR3 contains 14 residues. Germline V gene lookup returns CDR1 MRHNA and CDR2 SNTAGT. V was pared by 2 bases and J by 4 bases, with 12 bases between. The CDR3 region has the DNA TGTGCCAGCAGTGACCTGAACAGTGGGTACGAGCAGTACTTC. Translated: CASSDLNSGYEQYF.

For the CDR3, the DNA is TGTGCCAGCAGTTTCGGCAGGACCTACGAGCAGTACTTC. This encodes CASSFGRTYEQYF. The chain has TRBV27 and TRBJ2-7; D ambiguous. Trimming cost V 3 bases and J 2 bases, with 8 bases left between them. CDR1 MNHEY and CDR2 SMNVEV come from the germline V gene (reference sequence). The CDR3 spans 13 residues.

The V and J genes are TRBV29-1 and TRBJ1-5; 7 nucleotides line up with TRBD1. J gave up 2 bases and V 6 bases, and 10 bases lay outside the gene matches. Germline CDR1 is SQVTM and CDR2 is ANQGSEA. The CDR3 has 15 amino acids. As DNA, the CDR3 is TGCAGCGTGGTAATTACAGGGGACGGCAATCAGCCCCAGCATTTT. It codes for CSVVITGDGNQPQHF.

This clone was detected a few times. The J gene is TRBJ1-1, the V gene TRBV7-9; D is unclear. V was cut by 5 bases and J by 2 bases, with 0 bases left in between. The CDR3 contains 10 residues. Germline CDR1 SEHNR, CDR2 FQNEAQ (reference sequence). CDR3 nucleotide sequence: TGTGCCAGCAGCAACACTGAAGCTTTCTTT. Its translation is CASSNTEAFF.

The chain has TRBV5-1 and TRBJ2-5; TRBD1 agrees at 10 bases. Near its end, the DNA agrees better with TRBJ2-7, so the J call may be wrong. Germline loops: CDR1 SGHRS, CDR2 YFSETQ. The CDR3 runs 16 residues. CDR3 protein: CASSPTGTGALDEQYF. DNA for the CDR3: TGCGCCAGCAGCCCCACCGGGACAGGGGCTCTAGACGAGCAGTACTTC.

This chain connects TRBV4-3 to TRBJ2-7; a weak D match, TRBD2 (6 bases). The CDR3 has 15 amino acids. Trimming removed 0 bases from V and 4 bases from J, with 13 bases in between. Germline loops: CDR1 LGHNA, CDR2 YSLEER. This CDR3 reads CASSQDRGGIYEQYF. The CDR3 DNA sequence: TGCGCCAGCAGCCAAGATAGGGGCGGGATATACGAGCAGTACTTC.

The chain is built from TRBV30 and TRBJ2-7; 7 bases line up with TRBD2. This CDR3 spans 14 amino acids. The V gene's germline CDR1 is GTSNPN and CDR2 SVGIG (reference sequence). Trimming at V came to 1 base and at J to 0 bases, leaving 3 bases not matched to a gene. This chain's CDR3 is CAWSARLASYEQYF. In DNA, the CDR3 is TGTGCCTGGAGTGCCCGACTAGCCTCCTACGAGCAGTACTTC.

The chain recombines TRBV5-1 with TRBJ2-7; D is undetermined. V shed 4 bases and J shed 2 bases, with 10 bases lying between them. The CDR3 covers 13 residues. Looked up from germline, CDR1 is SGHRS and CDR2 is YFSETQ. This chain's CDR3 is CASSPQAAYEQYF. CDR3 DNA sequence: TGCGCCAGCAGCCCCCAAGCAGCCTACGAGCAGTACTTC.

V gene TRBV4-1 combines with J gene TRBJ2-7; 14 bases are a match to TRBD2. This CDR3 is built from 18 residues. The V and J ends lost 2 bases and 4 bases, in that order; junction bases with no gene match: 10. The germline V gene has CDR1 MGHRA and CDR2 YSYEKL. The CDR3 bases are TGCGCCAGCAGCCAACCCGGGACTAGCGGGGGCCCCGGGTACGAGCAGTACTTC. Translated, it gives CASSQPGTSGGPGYEQYF.